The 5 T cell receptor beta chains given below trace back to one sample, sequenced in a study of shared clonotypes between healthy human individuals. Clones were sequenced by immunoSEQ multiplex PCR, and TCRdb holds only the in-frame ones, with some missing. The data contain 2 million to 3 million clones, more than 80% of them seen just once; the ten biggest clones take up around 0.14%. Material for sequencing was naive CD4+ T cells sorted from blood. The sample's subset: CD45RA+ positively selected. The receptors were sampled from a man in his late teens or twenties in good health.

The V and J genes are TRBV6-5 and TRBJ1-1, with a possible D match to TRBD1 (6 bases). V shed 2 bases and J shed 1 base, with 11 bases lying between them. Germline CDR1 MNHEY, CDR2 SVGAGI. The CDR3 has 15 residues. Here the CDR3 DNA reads TGTGCCAGCAGTTACGGGGGGCTGGCGAACACTGAAGCTTTCTTT. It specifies CASSYGGLANTEAFF.

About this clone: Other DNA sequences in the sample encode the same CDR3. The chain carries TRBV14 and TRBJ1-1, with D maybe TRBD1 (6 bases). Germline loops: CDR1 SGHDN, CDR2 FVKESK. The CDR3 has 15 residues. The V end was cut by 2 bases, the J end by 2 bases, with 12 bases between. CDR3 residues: CASSQLGGGNTEAFF. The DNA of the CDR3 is TGTGCCAGCAGCCAACTGGGAGGGGGTAACACTGAAGCTTTCTTT. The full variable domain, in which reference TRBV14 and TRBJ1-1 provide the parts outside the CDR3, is EAGVTQFPSHSVIEKGQTVTLRCDPISGHDNLYWYRRVMGKEIKFLLHFVKESKQDESGMPNNRFLAERTGGTYSTLKVQPAELEDSGVYFCASSQLGGGNTEAFFGQGTRLTVV.

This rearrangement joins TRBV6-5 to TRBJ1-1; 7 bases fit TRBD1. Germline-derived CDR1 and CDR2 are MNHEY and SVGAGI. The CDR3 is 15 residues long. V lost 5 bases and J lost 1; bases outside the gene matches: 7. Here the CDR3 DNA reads TGTGCCAGCAGTCTCCAACAGGGGTCGAACACTGAAGCTTTCTTT. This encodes CASSLQQGSNTEAFF.

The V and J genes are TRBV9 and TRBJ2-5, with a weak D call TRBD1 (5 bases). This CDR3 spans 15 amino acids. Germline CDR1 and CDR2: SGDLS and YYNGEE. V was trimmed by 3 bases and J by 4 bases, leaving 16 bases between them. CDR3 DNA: TGTGCCAGCAGCGCCTTATGGGGCCCCCGAGAGACCCAGTACTTC. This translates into CASSALWGPRETQYF.

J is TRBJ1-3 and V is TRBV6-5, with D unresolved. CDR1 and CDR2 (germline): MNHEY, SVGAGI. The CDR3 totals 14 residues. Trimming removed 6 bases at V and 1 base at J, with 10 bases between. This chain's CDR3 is CASSRLKSGNTIYF. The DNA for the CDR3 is TGTGCCAGCAGCCGTTTAAAGTCTGGAAACACCATATATTTT.